Listed below are T cell receptor beta chains from one sample, sequenced in a study of identical twins. TCRdb used MiXCR to reprocess the 5' RACE reads, holding one entry per CDR3 protein. Among over 200,000 distinct CDR3 sequences listed, 8% to 11% were seen once. Source material: memory T cells sorted from blood. Source of these receptors: a man aged 50-59 years in good health. The CDR3 runs from the conserved cysteine through the conserved F or W. The D gene is left open where the match is weak. Some rows have no size entry. The others give once, few or many, or a class for an expanded clone.

d_gene	v_gene	abundance	j_gene	len	CDR3nt	CDR3aa
-	TRBV5-5	few	TRBJ2-1	12	TGTGCCAGCAGCTTGGACCTAGCAGAGCAGTTCTTC	CASSLDLAEQFF
TRBD2	TRBV20-1	-	TRBJ2-7	13	TGCAGTGCGAAGGCGGAGCGGGGGCTTGAGCAGTACTTC	CSAKAERGLEQYF
-	TRBV3-1	few	TRBJ2-5	17	TGTGCCAGCAGCCAAGATCTCCTAGCGAAACCCCAAGAGACCCAGTACTTC	CASSQDLLAKPQETQYF
TRBD1	TRBV4-1	few	TRBJ2-1	14	TGCGCCAGCAGCCAAGGAGGGGGCCACAATGAGCAGTTCTTC	CASSQGGGHNEQFF
-	TRBV5-1	many	TRBJ2-3	16	TGCGCCAGCAGCTTGGACGGGACAGCCGGGAGGGATACGCAGTATTTT	CASSLDGTAGRDTQYF
-	TRBV2	-	TRBJ2-7	12	TGTGCCAGCAGCCCCCCGGCGGACGAGCAGTACTTC	CASSPPADEQYF
TRBD1	TRBV11-2	-	TRBJ2-1	17	TGTGCCAGCAGCTTCCGCGGACAGGGGAGCTCCTACAATGAGCAGTTCTTC	CASSFRGQGSSYNEQFF
-	TRBV24-1	few	TRBJ2-3	16	TGTGCCACCAGCCACACTCGAGACCTGATCACAGATACGCAGTATTTT	CATSHTRDLITDTQYF
TRBD2	TRBV19	-	TRBJ2-7	14	TGTGCCACCCAAGAGAGGGAGGGGCTCTACGAGCAGTACTTC	CATQEREGLYEQYF
-	TRBV27	-	TRBJ2-3	16	TGTGCCAGCAGTTTACTGAGGGGAGCCCCGGCAGATACGCAGTATTTT	CASSLLRGAPADTQYF
TRBD1	TRBV6-1	many	TRBJ2-3	15	TGTGCCAGCCGGTCCGACAGGGGTTACGGAGATACGCAGTATTTT	CASRSDRGYGDTQYF
TRBD1	TRBV7-2	-	TRBJ1-5	15	TGTGCCAGCAGCCCGTCGGGGTCAGGGGGGCAGCCCCAGCATTTT	CASSPSGSGGQPQHF
-	TRBV20-1	-	TRBJ1-6	12	TGCAGTGCCCCTAGTACGGGGAAGGCCCTCCACTTT	CSAPSTGKALHF
TRBD2	TRBV7-2	few	TRBJ2-7	15	TGTGCCAGCAGCTACCGGGTTAGCGGGAGGAACGAGCAGTACTTC	CASSYRVSGRNEQYF
TRBD1	TRBV6-1	few	TRBJ2-7	15	TGTGCCAGCAAAAAGGAAGGGACAGCGGCCTACGAGCAGTACTTC	CASKKEGTAAYEQYF
-	TRBV5-4	-	TRBJ2-3	15	TGTGCCAGCACCCCATACCTAGGTCGCACAGATACGCAGTATTTT	CASTPYLGRTDTQYF
-	TRBV6-2/TRBV6-3	many	TRBJ2-3	11	TGTGCCAGCAGTTACTTAGATACGCAGTATTTT	CASSYLDTQYF
-	TRBV5-5	many	TRBJ1-5	14	TGTGCCAGCAGCTGGACGCATAGCAATCAGCCCCAGCATTTT	CASSWTHSNQPQHF
TRBD1	TRBV6-5	many	TRBJ1-2	14	TGTGCCAGCAGTTATCTGACAGGGTCTGATGGCTACACCTTC	CASSYLTGSDGYTF
-	TRBV6-1	few	TRBJ1-1	13	TGTGCCAGCGAGAAGGGAATGAACACTGAAGCTTTCTTT	CASEKGMNTEAFF
TRBD1	TRBV7-7	once	TRBJ2-5	13	TGTGCCAGCACCTTAGACAGGGCTCAGACCCAGTACTTC	CASTLDRAQTQYF
TRBD2	TRBV20-1	-	TRBJ2-1	15	TGCAGTGCTAGAGATCGGAGCGGGGGGGCAGATGAGCAGTTCTTC	CSARDRSGGADEQFF
-	TRBV28	-	TRBJ1-4	14	TGTGCCAGCACCAACTTTCCAACTAATGAAAAACTGTTTTTT	CASTNFPTNEKLFF
-	TRBV10-3	-	TRBJ1-6	14	TGTGCCATCAGGCCAGCAGGGGTTGATTCACCCCTCCACTTT	CAIRPAGVDSPLHF
-	TRBV2	few	TRBJ1-4	15	TGTGCCAGCATCAGAAACAGCCCAACTAATGAAAAACTGTTTTTT	CASIRNSPTNEKLFF
-	TRBV14	many	TRBJ1-4	15	TGTGCCAGCAGCCAAGTTAGAGGGACCGATGAAAAACTGTTTTTT	CASSQVRGTDEKLFF
-	TRBV29-1	few	TRBJ2-1	13	TGCAGCGTTACCAGAGGGGGAATCAATGAGCAGTTCTTC	CSVTRGGINEQFF
-	TRBV10-1	many	TRBJ2-5	13	TGCGCCAGCAGTGCCCAGGTCCAAGAGACCCAGTACTTC	CASSAQVQETQYF
-	TRBV10-3	many	TRBJ1-1	13	TGTGCCATCGGGGGGGCGCTGAACACTGAAGCTTTCTTT	CAIGGALNTEAFF
-	TRBV28	many	TRBJ2-7	14	TGTGCCAGCAGGCATAGCTCTCGGTCCTACGAGCAGTACTTC	CASRHSSRSYEQYF
-	TRBV20-1	-	TRBJ1-1	14	TGCAGTCCCTCAGCGGGCAGGGCGGTGACTGAAGCTTTCTTT	CSPSAGRAVTEAFF
-	TRBV24-1	many	TRBJ2-4	18	TGTGCCACCAGTGATTTGCCTATCGGGGGCGTGACCAAAAACATTCAGTACTTC	CATSDLPIGGVTKNIQYF
-	TRBV6-1	many	TRBJ2-1	14	TGTGCCAGCAGTCCCCGGGACGGCGCCAATGAGCAGTTCTTC	CASSPRDGANEQFF